Below, 15 T cell receptor beta chains from the same sample are listed, as sequenced in a study of blood T cell repertoires in COVID-19. Data came from immunoSEQ multiplex PCR; TCRdb stores just in-frame clones and leaves some out. The sample shows about 170,000 clones, 70% to 90% of them seen only once. Sequenced material: PBMCs or T cells enriched from blood (not recorded which). The receptors were sampled from a woman in her late teens or twenties who had recovered from COVID-19.

This clone appeared once. DNA of the CDR3: TGTGCCAGCTCACATAGCGGGAGAAGGGGAACCGGGGAGCTGTTTTTT. The encoded protein is CASSHSGRRGTGELFF. V gene TRBV18 combines with J gene TRBJ2-2, with 9 bases fitting TRBD2. V dropped 4 bases and J dropped 5; count of bases not matched to a gene: 8. The CDR3 sequence is 16 residues long. Germline lookup yields CDR1 KGHSH and CDR2 LQKENI. Supplemented by reference TRBV18 and TRBJ2-2, the full variable domain reads NAGVMQNPRHLVRRRGQEARLRCSPMKGHSHVYWYRQLPEEGLKFMVYLQKENIIDESGMPKERFSAEFPKEGPSILRIQQVVRGDSAAYFCASSHSGRRGTGELFFGEGSRLTVL.

V gene TRBV5-5 combines with J gene TRBJ2-2; TRBD2 might be the D (6 bases). The CDR3 spans 14 residues. The V and J ends lost 6 bases and 4 bases respectively, with 13 bases between them. Germline CDR1 reads SGHKS; CDR2 reads YYEKEE (reference sequence). The DNA of the CDR3 is TGTGCCAGCATGGGGAGGACGGGCACCGGGGAGCTGTTTTTT. This encodes CASMGRTGTGELFF.

In nucleotides, the CDR3 is TGTGCCTGGAAGCATGCAGGGCCTAATCAGCCCCAGCATTTT. It yields the protein CAWKHAGPNQPQHF. The genes are TRBV30 and TRBJ1-5, with TRBD1 as a possible D gene (5 bases). The V gene lost 4 bases and the J gene lost 4 bases, with 14 bases spanning the gap. CDR1 GTSNPN and CDR2 SVGIG come from the germline V gene (reference sequence). CDR3 size: 14 residues.

V usage is TRBV30 and J usage is TRBJ2-1; D remains ambiguous. The V gene's germline CDR1 is GTSNPN and CDR2 SVGIG (reference sequence). This CDR3 is built from 13 residues. The V end lost 1 base, the J end lost 4 bases, and 8 bases lay between the germline ends. The CDR3 here is CAWSGSVYNEQFF. The CDR3 DNA is TGTGCCTGGAGTGGGTCAGTTTACAATGAGCAGTTCTTC.

This clone was found once. This chain joins TRBV9 and TRBJ2-2; no firm D call. CDR3 size: 15 residues. Between the trimmed V and J ends, which lost 2 bases and 0 bases, there was a span of 8 bases. Germline CDR1 and CDR2: SGDLS and YYNGEE. The CDR3 DNA follows: TGTGCCAGCAGCGTCTCTACCGCGAACACCGGGGAGCTGTTTTTT. Amino acid sequence: CASSVSTANTGELFF.

The chain joins TRBV5-1 to TRBJ2-5, with D perhaps matching TRBD2 (6 bases). CDR1 SGHRS and CDR2 YFSETQ come from the germline V gene. The CDR3 extends over 14 amino acids. V was cut by 2 bases and J by 5 bases, with 13 bases left in between. The CDR3 region is CASSFGGAGETQYF. CDR3 in DNA: TGCGCCAGCAGCTTCGGAGGGGCGGGGGAGACCCAGTACTTC.

The chain couples TRBV7-9 to TRBJ1-4; unclear D gene. The V and J ends lost 1 base and 3 bases respectively, with 9 bases between them. Per germline, CDR1 SEHNR and CDR2 FQNEAQ (reference sequence). The CDR3 is 15 amino acids. The CDR3: CASSLDREANEKLFF. Written as DNA, the CDR3 is TGTGCCAGCAGCTTAGACCGGGAGGCTAATGAAAAACTGTTTTTT.

This chain joins TRBV27 and TRBJ1-5; 7 bases are shared with TRBD1. Germline lookup yields CDR1 MNHEY and CDR2 SMNVEV (reference sequence). V dropped 5 bases and J dropped 7; count of bases not matched to a gene: 11. This CDR3 is built from 15 residues. The CDR3 region has the DNA TGTGCCAGCAGTAACTTCCGGGACAGTAGACAGCCCCAGCATTTT. It translates to CASSNFRDSRQPQHF.

This chain links TRBV10-3 with TRBJ2-2, with 7 positions matching TRBD1. J gave up 3 bases and V 5 bases, and 9 bases lay outside the gene matches. The CDR3 contains 16 residues. The germline V gene has CDR1 ENHRY and CDR2 SYGVKD. The CDR3 region is CAISPHGTADTGELFF. CDR3 nucleotides: TGTGCCATCAGTCCTCACGGGACAGCGGACACCGGGGAGCTGTTTTTT.

CDR3 protein: CASSQDFREYLSYEQFF. The CDR3, as DNA: TGTGCCAGCAGCCAAGACTTTCGGGAATACCTAAGCTATGAGCAGTTCTTC. The V call is TRBV3-1 (or the pseudogene TRBV3-2), the J call TRBJ2-1; tentatively, D is TRBD2 (5 bases). The germline V gene has CDR1 LGHDT and CDR2 YNNKEL (reference sequence). Trimming removed 0 bases from V and 8 bases from J, with 20 bases in between. CDR3 size: 17 residues.

This clone was observed once. J is TRBJ2-3 and V is TRBV9; the D gene is possibly TRBD2 (6 bases). The germline V gene encodes CDR1 SGDLS and CDR2 YYNGEE. The CDR3 sequence is 17 residues long. The V gene lost 0 bases and the J gene lost 1 base, with 15 bases spanning the gap. DNA for the CDR3: TGTGCCAGCAGCGTAGAAGGACTAATGGGCGGCACAGATACGCAGTATTTT. Its translation is CASSVEGLMGGTDTQYF.

CDR3 residues: CASTGQGYEQYF. The CDR3 DNA sequence: TGTGCCAGCACCGGACAGGGCTACGAGCAGTACTTC. This chain joins TRBV6-5 and TRBJ2-7, with 8 positions matching TRBD1. V shed 7 bases and J 3 bases; nucleotides not matched to a gene: 2. Germline V gene sequence: CDR1 MNHEY, CDR2 SVGAGI. This CDR3 spans 12 amino acids.

V is TRBV11-2 and J is TRBJ2-7; 9 positions agree with TRBD1. This CDR3 is 15 amino acids long. CDR1 is SGHAT, CDR2 FQNNGV, per germline. V shed 1 base, J shed 4 bases, and the junction held 5 bases outside the gene matches. The CDR3 spells CASSLGRDRVYEQYF. The CDR3 region has the DNA TGTGCCAGCAGCTTAGGCCGGGACAGGGTTTACGAGCAGTACTTC.

The chain recombines TRBV9 with TRBJ2-3, with TRBD2 as a possible D gene (6 bases). Germline CDR1 and CDR2: SGDLS and YYNGEE. The CDR3 extends over 16 amino acids. Trimming stripped 3 bases from V and 6 bases from J, with 20 bases between. The CDR3 DNA reads TGTGCCAGCAGCGCGGACCTCGGGACTGGGAGGGATACGCAGTATTTT. Residues: CASSADLGTGRDTQYF.

V and J are TRBV29-1 and TRBJ1-1; 8 nucleotides agree with TRBD1. The CDR3 length is 12 residues. The junction had 3 bases not matched to a gene; V was cut back by 7 bases and J by 2 bases. In germline, CDR1 is SQVTM, CDR2 ANQGSEA. CDR3: CSADRGNTEAFF. For the CDR3, the DNA is TGCAGCGCCGACAGGGGCAACACTGAAGCTTTCTTT.